This T cell receptor (beta chain) was retrieved from a study of T-cell reconstitution after alpha-beta-depleted transplantation in children. Study-wide findings and caveats: The high TCRbeta diversity at day 60 in some patients came from surviving recipient T cells and thymic progenitors.

With respect to this clonotype: What it binds is not known.

Preparation of the TCRbeta library was carried out with unique molecular identifiers. TCRdb reanalysed the PCR reads using MiXCR and keeps one entry per CDR3 protein. The table includes 450,000 to 550,000 distinct CDR3 sequences, about an eighth detected once. V gave up 0 bases and J gave up 7 bases, with 19 bases separating them. Per germline, CDR1 SGDLS and CDR2 YYNGEE. There are 17 residues in the CDR3. V and J are TRBV9 and TRBJ2-2, with D unresolved. The sequence came from a female patient aged 2-9 years who had a stem cell transplant for aplastic anemia, so the T cells may come from the graft donor. The sample in question was PBMCs, mostly from graft donor cells, obtained 180 days after TCRalphabeta/CD19-depleted stem cell transplant. The DNA for the CDR3 is TGTGCCAGCAGCGTAGGGATGGCAGCCGGGTTGATCGGGGAGCTGTTTTTT. The encoded protein is CASSVGMAAGLIGELFF.